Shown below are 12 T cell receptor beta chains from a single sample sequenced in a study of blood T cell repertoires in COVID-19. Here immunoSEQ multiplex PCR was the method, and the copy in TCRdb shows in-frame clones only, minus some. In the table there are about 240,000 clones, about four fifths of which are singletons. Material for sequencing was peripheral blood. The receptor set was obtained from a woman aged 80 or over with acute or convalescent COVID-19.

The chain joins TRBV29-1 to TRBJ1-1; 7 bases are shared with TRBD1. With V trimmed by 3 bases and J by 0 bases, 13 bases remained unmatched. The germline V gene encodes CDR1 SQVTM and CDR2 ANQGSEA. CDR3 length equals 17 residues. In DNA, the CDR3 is TGCAGCGTTGATCGACAGGGAGGCAATATGATGAACACTGAAGCTTTCTTT. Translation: CSVDRQGGNMMNTEAFF.

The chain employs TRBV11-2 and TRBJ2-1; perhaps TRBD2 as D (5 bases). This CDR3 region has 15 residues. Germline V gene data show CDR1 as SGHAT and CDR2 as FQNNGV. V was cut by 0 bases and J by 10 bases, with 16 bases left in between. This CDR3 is CASSLDRGHWEEQFF. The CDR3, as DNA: TGTGCCAGCAGCTTAGATCGCGGGCATTGGGAAGAGCAGTTCTTC.

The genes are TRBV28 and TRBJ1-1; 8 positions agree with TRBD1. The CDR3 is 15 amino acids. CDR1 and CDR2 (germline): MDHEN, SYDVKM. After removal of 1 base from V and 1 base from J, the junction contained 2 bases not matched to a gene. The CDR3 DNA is TGTGCCAGCAGTTTATCTCAGGGGGCGAACACTGAAGCTTTCTTT. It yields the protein CASSLSQGANTEAFF.

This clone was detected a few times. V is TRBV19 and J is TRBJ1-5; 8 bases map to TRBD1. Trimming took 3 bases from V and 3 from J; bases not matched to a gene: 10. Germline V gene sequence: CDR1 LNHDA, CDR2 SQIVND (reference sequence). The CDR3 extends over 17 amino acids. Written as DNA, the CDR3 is TGTGCCAGTAGTATGGGGTGGACAGGGCTTTTCAATCAGCCCCAGCATTTT. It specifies CASSMGWTGLFNQPQHF.

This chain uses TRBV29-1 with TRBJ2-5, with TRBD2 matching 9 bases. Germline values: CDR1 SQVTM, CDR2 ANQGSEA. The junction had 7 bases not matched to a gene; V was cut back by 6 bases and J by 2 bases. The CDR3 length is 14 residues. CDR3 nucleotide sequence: TGCAGCGTCCTTATGCGGGGGGGGCAAGAGACCCAGTACTTC. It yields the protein CSVLMRGGQETQYF.

CDR3 loop: CASSPGTSGGLSTDTQYF. CDR3 coding DNA: TGTGCCAGCAGCCCCGGGACTAGCGGGGGGCTTAGCACAGATACGCAGTATTTT. V is TRBV5-4 and J is TRBJ2-3; 15 bases are shared with TRBD2. The V and J ends lost 4 bases and 0 bases, in that order; junction bases with no gene match: 6. The CDR3 runs 18 residues. In germline, CDR1 is SGHNT, CDR2 YYREEE (reference sequence).

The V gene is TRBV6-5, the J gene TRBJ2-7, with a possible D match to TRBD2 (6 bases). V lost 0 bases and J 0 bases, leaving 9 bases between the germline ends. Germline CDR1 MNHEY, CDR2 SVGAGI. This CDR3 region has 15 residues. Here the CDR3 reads CASSYSPSASYEQYF. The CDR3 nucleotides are TGTGCCAGCAGTTACTCTCCTAGCGCCTCCTACGAGCAGTACTTC.

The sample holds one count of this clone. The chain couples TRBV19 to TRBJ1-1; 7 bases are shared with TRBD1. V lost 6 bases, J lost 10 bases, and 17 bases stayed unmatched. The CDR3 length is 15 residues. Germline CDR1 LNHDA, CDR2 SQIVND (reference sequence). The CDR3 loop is CASRHPGQIIGRAFF. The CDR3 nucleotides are TGTGCCAGTAGGCACCCGGGACAGATAATCGGACGAGCTTTCTTT. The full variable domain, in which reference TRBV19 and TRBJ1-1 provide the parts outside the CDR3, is DGGITQSPKYLFRKEGQNVTLSCEQNLNHDAMYWYRQDPGQGLRLIYYSQIVNDFQKGDIAEGYSVSREKKESFPLTVTSAQKNPTAFYLCASRHPGQIIGRAFFGQGTRLTVV.

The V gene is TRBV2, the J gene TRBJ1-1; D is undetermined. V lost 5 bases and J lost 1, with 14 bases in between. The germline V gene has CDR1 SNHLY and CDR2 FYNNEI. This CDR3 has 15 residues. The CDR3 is CASSRSPVPNTEAFF. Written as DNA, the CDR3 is TGTGCCAGCAGTCGATCCCCGGTCCCGAACACTGAAGCTTTCTTT.

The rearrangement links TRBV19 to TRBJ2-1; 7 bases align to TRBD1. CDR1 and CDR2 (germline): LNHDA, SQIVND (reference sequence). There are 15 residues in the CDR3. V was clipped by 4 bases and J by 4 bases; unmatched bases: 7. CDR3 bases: TGTGCCAGTAGTAAAGACAGGGTAACGTACAATGAGCAGTTCTTC. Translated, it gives CASSKDRVTYNEQFF.

The CDR3 nucleotides are TGTGCCAGCAGGATTAGCGGGGGGGCCAAGAACGAGCAGTACTTC. Its protein product is CASRISGGAKNEQYF. The V gene is TRBV2, the J gene TRBJ2-7; 11 bases agree with TRBD2. The CDR3 consists of 15 residues. Germline V CDR1 and CDR2: SNHLY, FYNNEI. Unmatched junction bases numbered 9, after V lost 6 bases and J lost 5 bases.

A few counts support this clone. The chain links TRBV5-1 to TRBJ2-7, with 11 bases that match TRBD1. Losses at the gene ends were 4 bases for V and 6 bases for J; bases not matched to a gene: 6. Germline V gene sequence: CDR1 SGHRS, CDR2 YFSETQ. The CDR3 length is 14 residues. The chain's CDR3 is CASSGRDRGAEQYF. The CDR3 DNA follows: TGCGCCAGCAGCGGCCGGGACAGGGGGGCCGAGCAGTACTTC.